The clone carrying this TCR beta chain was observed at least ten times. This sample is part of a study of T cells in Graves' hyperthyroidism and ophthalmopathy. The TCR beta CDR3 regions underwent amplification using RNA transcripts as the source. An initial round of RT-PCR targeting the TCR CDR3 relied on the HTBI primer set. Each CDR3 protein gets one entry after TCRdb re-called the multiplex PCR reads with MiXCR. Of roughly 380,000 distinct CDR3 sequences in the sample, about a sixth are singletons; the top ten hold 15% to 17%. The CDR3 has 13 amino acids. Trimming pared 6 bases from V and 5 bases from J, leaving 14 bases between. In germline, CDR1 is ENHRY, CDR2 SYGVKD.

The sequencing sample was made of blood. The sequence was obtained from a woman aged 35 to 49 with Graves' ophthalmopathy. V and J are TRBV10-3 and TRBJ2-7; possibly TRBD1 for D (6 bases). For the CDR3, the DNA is TGTGCCATCAGAAAAACAGGGTCAGACGAGCAGTACTTC. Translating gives CAIRKTGSDEQYF.